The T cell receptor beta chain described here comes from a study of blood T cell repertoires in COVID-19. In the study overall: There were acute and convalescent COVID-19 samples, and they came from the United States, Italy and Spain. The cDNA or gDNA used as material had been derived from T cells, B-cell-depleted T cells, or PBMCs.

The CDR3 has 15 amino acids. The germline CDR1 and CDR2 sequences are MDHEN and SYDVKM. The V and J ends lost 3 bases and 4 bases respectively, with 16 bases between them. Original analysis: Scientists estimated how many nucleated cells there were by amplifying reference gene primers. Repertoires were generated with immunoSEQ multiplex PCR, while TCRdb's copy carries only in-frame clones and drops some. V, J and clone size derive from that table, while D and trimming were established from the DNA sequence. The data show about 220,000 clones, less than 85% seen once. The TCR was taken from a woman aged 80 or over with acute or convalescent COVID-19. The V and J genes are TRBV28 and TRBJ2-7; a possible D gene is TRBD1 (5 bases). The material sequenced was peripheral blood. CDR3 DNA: TGTGCCAGCAGTTTCTGGGCAGGGCCTCGATACGAGCAGTACTTC. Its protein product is CASSFWAGPRYEQYF.